This T cell receptor (beta chain) was found in a study of T cells in Graves' hyperthyroidism and ophthalmopathy. This clonotype was counted between two and nine times. RNA transcripts provided the source from which TCR beta CDR3 regions were amplified. Researchers ran a first-round RT-PCR on the TCR CDR3 using the HTBI primer set. TCRdb re-derived calls from the multiplex PCR reads in MiXCR, one entry per CDR3 protein. The sample contains hundreds of thousands of distinct CDR3 sequences, around 17% of which appear only once. This TCR came from a woman aged 18-29 years with Graves' hyperthyroidism. The sequenced sample was blood.

The CDR3 region is CASRPGTGGSYEQYF. CDR3 coding DNA: TGTGCCAGCAGGCCCGGGACAGGGGGCTCCTACGAGCAGTACTTC. The J gene is TRBJ2-7, the V gene TRBV6-2 or TRBV6-3, with TRBD1 identical over 11 bases. CDR1 MNHEY and CDR2 SVGEGT come from the germline V gene. The CDR3 spans 15 residues. The V gene end was trimmed by 6 bases and the J gene end by 0 bases; junction bases not matched to a gene: 4.